The present T cell receptor (beta chain) was sequenced within a study of identical twins. Study-wide findings and caveats: Invariant MAIT and iNKT cells may have partly biased zero-insertion analyses. Models underpredicted monozygotic twin sharing of out-of-frame TCR alpha.

V lost 6 bases and J lost 9; bases outside the gene matches: 4. Per germline, CDR1 MNHNS and CDR2 SASEGT. The CDR3 spans 13 residues. Carrying unique molecular identifiers, the cDNA also gained a universal primer site through template switching. Via MiXCR, TCRdb re-called the 5' RACE reads, giving one row per CDR3 protein. The sample has about 810,000 distinct CDR3 sequences, 9% to 15% seen once. Remarks on this clonotype: The antigen remains unidentified.

The sample also formed part of further work on yellow fever vaccine responses in identical twins. That study adds: It has been reported that, in twins, the vaccine T cell response seemed partly convergent and partly personalized.

The V gene is TRBV6-1, the J gene TRBJ1-6; 8 nucleotides align to TRBD1. Sequencing input: PBMCs. The TCR comes from a woman younger than 35 in good health. CDR3 protein: CASSTGGSSPLHF. The DNA for the CDR3 is TGTGCCAGCAGCACAGGGGGAAGTTCACCCCTCCACTTT.